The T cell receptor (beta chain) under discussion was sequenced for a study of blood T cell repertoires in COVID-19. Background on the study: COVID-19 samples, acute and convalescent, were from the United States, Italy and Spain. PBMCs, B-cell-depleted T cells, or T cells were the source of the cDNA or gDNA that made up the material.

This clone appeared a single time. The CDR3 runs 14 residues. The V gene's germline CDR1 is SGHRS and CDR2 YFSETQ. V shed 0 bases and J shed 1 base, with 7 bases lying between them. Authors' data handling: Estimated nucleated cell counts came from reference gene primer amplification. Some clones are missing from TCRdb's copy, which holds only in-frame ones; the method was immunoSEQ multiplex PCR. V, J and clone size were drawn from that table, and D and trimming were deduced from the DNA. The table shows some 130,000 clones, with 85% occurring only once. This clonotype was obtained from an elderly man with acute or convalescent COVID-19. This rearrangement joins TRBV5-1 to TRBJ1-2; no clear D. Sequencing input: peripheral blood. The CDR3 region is CASSLAGNNYGYTF. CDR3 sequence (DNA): TGCGCCAGCAGCTTGGCGGGTAATAACTATGGCTACACCTTC. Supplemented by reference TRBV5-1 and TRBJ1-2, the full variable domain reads KAGVTQTPRYLIKTRGQQVTLSCSPISGHRSVSWYQQTPGQGLQFLFEYFSETQRNKGNFPGRFSGRQFSNSRSEMNVSTLELGDSALYLCASSLAGNNYGYTFGSGTRLTVV.